The sequence of this TCR beta chain was determined in a study of cytomegalovirus exposure and HLA in healthy donors. Whole-study results and caveats: With DRB1 most and HLA-C fewest, TCR association rates differed between HLA loci in a later analysis. Previously analyzed data showed that most TCR beta V segments were productive at a frequency of about 90% or about 30%.

The CDR3 runs 14 residues. V was cut by 0 bases and J by 8 bases, with 11 bases left in between. The germline V gene encodes CDR1 SGHAT and CDR2 FQNNGV. Primers: 60 Vbeta forward and 13 Jbeta reverse. The protocol was immunoSEQ multiplex PCR, while the TCRdb copy is restricted to in-frame clones and leaves out a portion. Of over 50,000 clones listed, under 85% were seen once; the top ten hold roughly half. Concerning this clone itself: Its target is not known.

The TCR was taken from a man in his fifties or sixties in good health and CMV-seropositive. Input material: PBMCs. The chain joins TRBV11-2 to TRBJ2-1; TRBD1 is a possible D gene (5 bases). This CDR3 reads CASSLDSGFDEQFF. CDR3 nucleotides: TGTGCCAGCAGCTTAGATTCAGGGTTCGATGAGCAGTTCTTC.